This TCR beta chain is from a study of early T cells in non-severe SARS-CoV-2 infection. Whole-study results and caveats: Anti-spike CD8 responses were favored by VDJdb matching, which missed private and CD4 specificities.

The library protocol tagged individual cDNA molecules with unique molecular identifiers. TCRdb reprocessed the 5' RACE reads via MiXCR and lists one record per CDR3 protein. The sample carries about 55,000 distinct CDR3 sequences, less than 15% recorded once. The ends lost 5 bases at V and 1 base at J; junction bases unmatched: 6. CDR3 length: 15 amino acids. Looked up from germline, CDR1 is SGHNT and CDR2 is YYREEE (reference sequence). A word on this clonotype: What it binds is unknown.

The chain combines TRBV5-4 with TRBJ2-5, with 9 nucleotides matching TRBD2. This receptor was obtained from an adult who was a healthcare worker with PCR-confirmed SARS-CoV-2 infection or an uninfected control (not recorded which). The material was whole blood, obtained at baseline. The CDR3 DNA is TGTGCCAGCAGACTTAGCGGGAGCCCCCAAGAGACCCAGTACTTC. Residues: CASRLSGSPQETQYF.